The sequence of this TCR beta chain was determined in a study of cytomegalovirus exposure and HLA in healthy donors. General study findings and limits: CMV antigen specificity was confirmed in vitro for three CMV-associated chains. Presence/absence comparisons presumed near-even sequencing depth among donors. HLA alleles showed associations with 15,000 to 20,000 TCR beta sequences in a later analysis, at a 0.05 false discovery rate.

The PCR contained 60 Vbeta and 13 Jbeta primers. Sequenced by immunoSEQ multiplex PCR; TCRdb stores in-frame clones only, minus some. The sample holds 100,000 to 150,000 clones, 75% to 85% seen once. Points on this clone: Its cognate antigen is unknown.

The V and J ends lost 2 bases and 3 bases, in that order; junction bases with no gene match: 6. Looked up from germline, CDR1 is ENHRY and CDR2 is SYGVKD. The CDR3 loop spans 16 amino acids. The receptor was derived from a woman aged 40 to 50 in good health and CMV-seropositive. The sequenced sample was PBMCs. The genes are TRBV10-3 and TRBJ2-5, with 10 positions matching TRBD2. The CDR3 DNA is TGTGCCATCAGTGAGGAGCGGGGGGGCTTCAAAGAGACCCAGTACTTC. Translating gives CAISEERGGFKETQYF.